This passage covers 25 T cell receptor beta chains from one sample sequenced in a study of blood T cell repertoires in COVID-19. Clones were sequenced by immunoSEQ multiplex PCR, and TCRdb holds only the in-frame ones, with some missing. Of 150,000 to 180,000 clones listed, roughly four fifths are singletons. Sequences were obtained from peripheral blood. These receptors originate from a woman aged 55-70 years with acute or convalescent COVID-19.

This clone was observed once. The CDR3 DNA is TGTGCCAGCAGCATCGGGACAGTCGATAAGCAGTACTTC. Its translation: CASSIGTVDKQYF. The chain has TRBV7-3 and TRBJ2-7; 7 nucleotides agree with TRBD1. V trimming: 5 bases; J trimming: 8 bases; junction bases outside the gene matches: 9. The CDR3 totals 13 residues. Germline V gene data show CDR1 as SGHTA and CDR2 as FQGTGA.

This clone was seen just once. This chain uses TRBV3-1 (or the pseudogene TRBV3-2) with TRBJ2-6; D gene unclear. CDR1 and CDR2 from the germline V gene are LGHDT and YNNKEL (reference sequence). V shed 6 bases and J shed 2 bases, with 17 bases lying between them. The CDR3 is made up of 17 amino acids. In DNA, the CDR3 is TGTGCCAGCAGGGCCCGAGCAGGTGGCGCTGGGGCCAACGTCCTGACTTTC. Encoded protein: CASRARAGGAGANVLTF.

DNA of the CDR3: TGTGCCAGCAGCTTATCAGATATGAACACTGAAGCTTTCTTT. Protein product: CASSLSDMNTEAFF. This rearrangement joins TRBV11-2 to TRBJ1-1; D is unresolved. The length of the CDR3 is 14 residues. The V gene's germline CDR1 is SGHAT and CDR2 FQNNGV. The germline V and J ends were trimmed by 2 bases and 0 bases, with 7 bases remaining between them.

The chain joins TRBV24-1 to TRBJ1-1; tentative D call: TRBD1 (5 bases). CDR3 size: 13 residues. Germline V lookup: CDR1 KGHDR, CDR2 SFDVKD. V was cut by 6 bases and J by 1 base, with 8 bases left in between. CDR3 sequence: CATSQQENTEAFF. The CDR3 DNA is TGTGCCACCAGTCAACAGGAGAACACTGAAGCTTTCTTT.

The chain's CDR3 is CASSPAGPNSGNTIYF. The CDR3 DNA is TGTGCCAGCTCACCGGCGGGCCCTAACTCTGGAAACACCATATATTTT. The chain has TRBV18 and TRBJ1-3; D gene unclear. The CDR3 has 16 amino acids. The germline V gene has CDR1 KGHSH and CDR2 LQKENI. The ends were cut back, 3 bases at V and 0 bases at J, with 12 bases in the middle.

V and J are TRBV10-3 and TRBJ2-5; 13 bases align to TRBD2. The V gene's germline CDR1 is ENHRY and CDR2 SYGVKD. CDR3 length equals 15 residues. Unmatched junction bases numbered 3, after V lost 4 bases and J lost 4 bases. Here the CDR3 DNA reads TGTGCCATCAGTGGGGGACTAGCGGGGATAGAGACCCAGTACTTC. Its translation: CAISGGLAGIETQYF.

The chain employs TRBV19 and TRBJ2-5; weak D call: TRBD1 (6 bases). V shed 8 bases and J shed 5 bases, with 15 bases lying between them. Germline V lookup: CDR1 LNHDA, CDR2 SQIVND (reference sequence). The CDR3 spans 13 residues. The CDR3 spells CASGGGGVETQYF. In DNA, the CDR3 is TGTGCCAGTGGTGGGGGCGGAGTGGAGACCCAGTACTTC.

V is TRBV6-5 and J is TRBJ1-1; a weak D match, TRBD1 (5 bases). The V end was cut by 4 bases, the J end by 0 bases, with 9 bases between. Germline CDR1 and CDR2: MNHEY and SVGAGI. This CDR3 comprises 14 residues. The CDR3 loop is CASSSATVNTEAFF. The CDR3 DNA follows: TGTGCCAGCAGTTCCGCGACAGTGAACACTGAAGCTTTCTTT.

This clone was recorded only once. The rearrangement uses TRBV7-3 and TRBJ1-6; perhaps TRBD1 as D (6 bases). This CDR3 is built from 15 residues. Trimming shortened V by 5 bases and J by 4 bases, and 12 bases separated the two germline ends. Germline CDR1 and CDR2: SGHTA and FQGTGA. The CDR3 here is CASSRTGWYNSPLHF. Here the CDR3 DNA reads TGTGCCAGCAGCCGCACAGGGTGGTATAATTCACCCCTCCACTTT. The variable domain in full, with the rest retrieved from reference TRBV7-3 and TRBJ1-6, is GAGVSQTPSNKVTEKGKYVELRCDPISGHTALYWYRQSLGQGPEFLIYFQGTGAADDSGLPNDRFFAVRPEGSVSTLKIQRTERGDSAVYLCASSRTGWYNSPLHFGNGTRLTVT.

The chain combines TRBV7-4 with TRBJ1-5; perhaps TRBD1 as D (6 bases). This CDR3 is 17 amino acids long. The V end was cut by 5 bases, the J end by 0 bases, with 17 bases between. Germline V gives CDR1 SGHVT, CDR2 SQSDAQ. CDR3 in DNA: TGTGCCAGCAGCATTGAGACAGGAGCTTATAGCAATCAGCCCCAGCATTTT. It codes for CASSIETGAYSNQPQHF. The full variable domain, with the rest looked up from reference TRBV7-4 and TRBJ1-5, is GAGVSQSPRYKVAKRGRDVALRCDSISGHVTLYWYRQTLGQGSEVLTYSQSDAQRDKSGRPSGRFSAERPERSVSTLKIQRTEQGDSAVYLCASSIETGAYSNQPQHFGDGTRLSIL.

CDR3 in DNA: TGCGCCAGCAGCCGCTTACCGGGACAGGGGTTGTCTGGAAACACCATATATTTT. Protein sequence: CASSRLPGQGLSGNTIYF. The chain recombines TRBV5-1 with TRBJ1-3; 10 bases match TRBD1. V was clipped by 4 bases and J by 1 base; unmatched bases: 11. CDR3 length: 18 amino acids. Per the germline V gene, CDR1 is SGHRS and CDR2 is YFSETQ.

In its sample, this clone was seen once. The V call is TRBV6-2 or TRBV6-3, the J call TRBJ2-3, with 9 positions matching TRBD2. Per germline, CDR1 MNHEY and CDR2 SVGEGT. The length of the CDR3 is 16 residues. Trimming removed 4 bases from V and 2 bases from J; junction bases left unmatched: 7. CDR3 bases: TGTGCCAGCAGTTTAATAGCGGGGGAGATCACAGATACGCAGTATTTT. Its translation: CASSLIAGEITDTQYF.

This clone was seen a single time. The rearrangement uses TRBV5-1 and TRBJ1-2; D might be TRBD1 (5 bases). With 4 bases removed from V and 5 bases from J, the gap between germline ends came to 12 bases. CDR1 is SGHRS and CDR2 is YFSETQ in the germline V gene. CDR3 length: 13 amino acids. Here the CDR3 DNA reads TGCGCCAGCAGCGACCTCCAGGGTTATGGCTACACCTTC. Encoded protein: CASSDLQGYGYTF.

The chain uses TRBV12-3 or TRBV12-4 and TRBJ2-2; D call uncertain. Deletions cut 4 bases from V and 3 bases from J, with 3 bases between. This CDR3 comprises 12 residues. This chain's CDR3 is CASSSDTGELFF. The CDR3 nucleotides are TGTGCCAGCAGTTCAGACACCGGGGAGCTGTTTTTT.

There are a few counts of this clone. Different DNA sequences within this sample yield the same CDR3. V usage is TRBV30 and J usage is TRBJ1-5, with D hard to call. CDR1 GTSNPN and CDR2 SVGIG come from the germline V gene (reference sequence). The CDR3 loop spans 13 amino acids. V lost 0 bases and J 2 bases, leaving 5 bases between the germline ends. In DNA form, the CDR3 reads TGTGCCTGGAGTGTACGGGGCAATCAGCCCCAGCATTTT. Translation: CAWSVRGNQPQHF. Full variable domain (rest looked up from reference TRBV30 and TRBJ1-5): SQTIHQWPATLVQPVGSPLSLECTVEGTSNPNLYWYRQAAGRGLQLLFYSVGIGQISSEVPQNLSASRPQDRQFILSSKKLLLSDSGFYLCAWSVRGNQPQHFGDGTRLSIL.

The chain combines TRBV5-1 with TRBJ2-1; TRBD2 aligns across 8 bases. V dropped 3 bases and J dropped 2; count of bases not matched to a gene: 7. The CDR3 spans 16 residues. Germline CDR1 SGHRS, CDR2 YFSETQ. CDR3 DNA sequence: TGCGCCAGCAGCTCGCTTCCTAGCGGGCCCTACAATGAGCAGTTCTTC. Protein product: CASSSLPSGPYNEQFF.

The CDR3 coding sequence is TGTGCCATCAGTTCACAGGGGGCGAGGGGCTACACCTTC. Amino acid sequence: CAISSQGARGYTF. V usage is TRBV10-3 and J usage is TRBJ1-2; 9 nucleotides agree with TRBD1. This CDR3 comprises 13 residues. The germline CDR1 and CDR2 sequences are ENHRY and SYGVKD. J gave up 8 bases and V 5 bases, and 6 bases lay outside the gene matches.

This chain uses TRBV15 with TRBJ1-1; 7 bases agree with TRBD1. After removal of 5 bases from V and 0 bases from J, the junction contained 6 bases not matched to a gene. From germline, CDR1 is LNHNV and CDR2 YYDKDF (reference sequence). The length of the CDR3 is 15 residues. The CDR3 here is CATSPGQYMNTEAFF. The DNA for the CDR3 is TGTGCCACCAGCCCGGGACAGTACATGAACACTGAAGCTTTCTTT.

This clone was counted between two and nine times. The chain combines TRBV12-3 or TRBV12-4 with TRBJ1-4, with D tentatively TRBD1 (6 bases). This CDR3 has 13 residues. Deletions cut 7 bases from V and 6 bases from J, with 12 bases between. The CDR3 DNA reads TGTGCCAGCAAACAGGGATTGGATGAAAAACTGTTTTTT. Amino acid sequence: CASKQGLDEKLFF.

The CDR3 region has the DNA TGCGCCAGCAGCTTGGCCCTGTTAGCGGGGGCTGGAGATACGCAGTATTTT. Translating it yields CASSLALLAGAGDTQYF. The chain combines TRBV5-1 with TRBJ2-3; 9 bases map to TRBD2. Germline V lookup: CDR1 SGHRS, CDR2 YFSETQ. J was trimmed by 5 bases and V by 0 bases; bases with no gene match: 10. This CDR3 comprises 17 residues.

This clone has a handful of counts. This chain uses TRBV4-1 with TRBJ2-4, with TRBD2 identical over 9 bases. Trimming cost V 4 bases and J 5 bases; bases outside gene matches: 9. Per the germline V gene, CDR1 is MGHRA and CDR2 is YSYEKL. The CDR3 is 16 residues long. The CDR3 DNA is TGCGCCAGCAGCCGATCTAGCGGGGCCTCTCAAAACATTCAGTACTTC. Translation gives CASSRSSGASQNIQYF.

The chain joins TRBV6-5 to TRBJ1-2; tentative D call: TRBD1 (6 bases). CDR3 length: 14 residues. Germline lookup yields CDR1 MNHEY and CDR2 SVGAGI. V was cut by 2 bases and J by 8 bases, with 15 bases left in between. In nucleotides, the CDR3 is TGTGCCAGCAGTTACGGGGGCAGGAAAGGAGGCTACACCTTC. As protein: CASSYGGRKGGYTF.

This chain joins TRBV7-9 and TRBJ1-2; 8 bases line up with TRBD1. Germline trimming cut 2 bases from V and 6 bases from J; bases unmatched to any gene: 2. This CDR3 contains 13 residues. Germline-derived CDR1 and CDR2 are SEHNR and FQNEAQ (reference sequence). CDR3 amino acids: CASSLTTGDGYTF. The CDR3 nucleotides are TGTGCCAGCAGCTTAACGACAGGGGATGGCTACACCTTC.

The CDR3 DNA is TGTGCCAGCAGCGCCAGCGGGGGCAACACCGGGGAGCTGTTTTTT. This sequence encodes CASSASGGNTGELFF. The chain combines TRBV9 with TRBJ2-2; the match to TRBD2 covers 8 bases. Germline CDR1 and CDR2: SGDLS and YYNGEE. Trimming cost V 3 bases and J 2 bases; bases outside gene matches: 3. The CDR3 has 15 amino acids.

V is TRBV15 and J is TRBJ2-1; 7 bases agree with TRBD2. Germline loops: CDR1 LNHNV, CDR2 YYDKDF (reference sequence). The CDR3 spans 15 residues. Trimming removed 6 bases from V and 3 bases from J; junction bases left unmatched: 8. DNA for the CDR3: TGTGCCACCAGATATACGGGGGGTTACTACAATGAGCAGTTCTTC. Translation: CATRYTGGYYNEQFF.